This TCR beta chain stems from a study of long-term antiretroviral therapy in people with HIV. Overall study findings and caveats: Clones that had undergone expansion before ART dominated the repertoire at all time points. Blood was collected between about 2004 and 2017, possibly under older ART regimens. Repertoires looked antigen-experienced, with only a slight naive shift after ART.

V gave up 2 bases and J gave up 6 bases, with 6 bases separating them. The germline V gene has CDR1 SGHTA and CDR2 FQGNSA. This CDR3 is 12 amino acids long. Concerning this clone itself: As yet, its antigen is unknown.

A v3.0 immunoSEQ assay was performed at survey level. Samples were sequenced targeting roughly 40,000-55,000 T-cell genomes each. TCRdb's copy holds only in-frame clones and misses some; the assay was immunoSEQ multiplex PCR. The sample has 20,000 to 25,000 clones, around 87% seen once; the top ten hold 7.5% to 9.5%. The source is a man aged 18 to 35 with HIV. Sequencing used unsorted PBMCs, obtained 0.2 years before starting antiretroviral therapy. This chain uses TRBV7-2 with TRBJ2-3; D not resolved. CDR3 DNA sequence: TGTGCCAGCAGCTTACTCGTCGATACGCAGTATTTT. This sequence encodes CASSLLVDTQYF.